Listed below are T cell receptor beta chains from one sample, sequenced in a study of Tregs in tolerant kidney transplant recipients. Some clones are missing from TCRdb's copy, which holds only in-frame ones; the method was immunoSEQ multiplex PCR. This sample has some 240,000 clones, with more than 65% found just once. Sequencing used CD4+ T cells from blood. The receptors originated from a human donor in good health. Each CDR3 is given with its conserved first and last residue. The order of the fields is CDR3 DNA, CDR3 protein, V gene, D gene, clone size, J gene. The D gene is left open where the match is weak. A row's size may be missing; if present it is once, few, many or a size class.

DNA: TGCGCCAGCAGCCTCCCCCGAGGGACCATGAACACTGAAGCTTTCTTT
CDR3: CASSLPRGTMNTEAFF
V: TRBV5-1
D: NA
size: NA
J: TRBJ1-1

DNA: TGTGCCATCAGTGAGCTGGGACGGTCCTCCTACAATGAGCAGTTCTTC
CDR3: CAISELGRSSYNEQFF
V: TRBV10-3
D: NA
size: NA
J: TRBJ2-1

DNA: TGTGCCAGCTCACCCCCCTCTAGCGGGAACTACAATGAGCAGTTCTTC
CDR3: CASSPPSSGNYNEQFF
V: TRBV18
D: TRBD2
size: NA
J: TRBJ2-1

DNA: TGTGCCAGCAGTGGCACCTACACCGGGGAGCTGTTTTTT
CDR3: CASSGTYTGELFF
V: TRBV6-1
D: NA
size: NA
J: TRBJ2-2

DNA: TGTGCCAGCAGGACAGGGGTCTATGGCTACACCTTC
CDR3: CASRTGVYGYTF
V: TRBV6-1
D: TRBD1
size: NA
J: TRBJ1-2

DNA: TGTGCCAGCAGCTTATGGAGTTCTATCAATGAGCAGTTCTTC
CDR3: CASSLWSSINEQFF
V: TRBV7-9
D: NA
size: NA
J: TRBJ2-1

DNA: TGCGCCAGCAGCCCGGACAGGAGACCTGAAAAACTGTTTTTT
CDR3: CASSPDRRPEKLFF
V: TRBV5-1
D: TRBD1
size: once
J: TRBJ1-4

DNA: TGTGCCTGCAGAAGCTCTGGGGCCAACGTCCTGACTTTC
CDR3: CACRSSGANVLTF
V: TRBV25-1
D: NA
size: NA
J: TRBJ2-6

DNA: TGTGCCAGTAGTATACTGTACTCTGGGGCCAACGTCCTGACTTTC
CDR3: CASSILYSGANVLTF
V: TRBV19
D: NA
size: NA
J: TRBJ2-6

DNA: TGTGCCAGCAGCCGGGGACTAGCGGGCAGCACAGATACGCAGTATTTT
CDR3: CASSRGLAGSTDTQYF
V: TRBV7-9
D: TRBD2
size: NA
J: TRBJ2-3

DNA: TGTGCCAGCAGCCCAGGGGACAGGGTTTACGGGGAGCTGTTTTTT
CDR3: CASSPGDRVYGELFF
V: TRBV6-5
D: TRBD1
size: NA
J: TRBJ2-2

DNA: TGTGCCTGGAGTGTACGGGTGGGGGGCCGGACCGGGGAGCTGTTTTTT
CDR3: CAWSVRVGGRTGELFF
V: TRBV30
D: NA
size: once
J: TRBJ2-2

DNA: TGTGCCAGCTCACTCGGGACTGCGGGGAGTGCTTTCTTT
CDR3: CASSLGTAGSAFF
V: TRBV18
D: NA
size: few
J: TRBJ1-1

DNA: TGTGCCAGCAGCTTGCGGGGCCCCTATGGCTACACCTTC
CDR3: CASSLRGPYGYTF
V: TRBV5-4
D: NA
size: NA
J: TRBJ1-2

DNA: TGTGCCAGCAAAGTAGCGGGGGCCCTCTACGAGCAGTACTTC
CDR3: CASKVAGALYEQYF
V: TRBV2
D: TRBD2
size: NA
J: TRBJ2-7

DNA: TGTGCCAGCAGCTTGACAGGACCAGATACGCAGTATTTT
CDR3: CASSLTGPDTQYF
V: TRBV11-1
D: NA
size: NA
J: TRBJ2-3

DNA: TGTGCCATCATGGGGGTCGGGGAGACCCAGTACTTC
CDR3: CAIMGVGETQYF
V: TRBV10-3
D: NA
size: NA
J: TRBJ2-5

DNA: TGCGCCAGCAGCTTGCTCGGCGGGAGTTACCGCGGCGTCCTGACTTTC
CDR3: CASSLLGGSYRGVLTF
V: TRBV5-1
D: TRBD2
size: once
J: TRBJ2-6

DNA: TGTGCCAGCAGCCCTCGGGGACCCAGCACAGATACGCAGTATTTT
CDR3: CASSPRGPSTDTQYF
V: TRBV7-2
D: NA
size: once
J: TRBJ2-3

DNA: TGCGCCAGCAGCTTGGTACCAGGTAATGAAAAACTGTTTTTT
CDR3: CASSLVPGNEKLFF
V: TRBV5-1
D: NA
size: few
J: TRBJ1-4

DNA: TGCGCCAGCGGAGGGGGGGGCCAAGAGACCCAGTACTTC
CDR3: CASGGGGQETQYF
V: TRBV5-1
D: NA
size: NA
J: TRBJ2-5

DNA: TGTGCCAGCAGCGGACGACCAGGGACGAACACTGAAGCTTTCTTT
CDR3: CASSGRPGTNTEAFF
V: TRBV9
D: NA
size: NA
J: TRBJ1-1

DNA: TGCGCCAGCAGCTGGGGCAACTACGAGCAGTACTTC
CDR3: CASSWGNYEQYF
V: TRBV5-1
D: NA
size: NA
J: TRBJ2-7

DNA: TGTGCCAGCATCGCTCGGTCCTTTATGAACACTGAAGCTTTCTTT
CDR3: CASIARSFMNTEAFF
V: TRBV6-4
D: NA
size: NA
J: TRBJ1-1

DNA: TGCGCCAGCAGCCAACCCCTAGCGGGAAGAGGCCACAATGAGCAGTTCTTC
CDR3: CASSQPLAGRGHNEQFF
V: TRBV4-1
D: TRBD2
size: NA
J: TRBJ2-1

DNA: TGTGCCAGCAGCGGAAGGGGGCCTGGAAACACCATATATTTT
CDR3: CASSGRGPGNTIYF
V: TRBV9
D: TRBD1
size: NA
J: TRBJ1-3

DNA: TGTGCCAGTAATCCGGGACAGGGGGCTTACGAGCAGTACTTC
CDR3: CASNPGQGAYEQYF
V: TRBV19
D: TRBD1
size: NA
J: TRBJ2-7

DNA: TGCGCCAGCAGCTCTGAGTCGGGACTAATGGAGCAGTTCTTC
CDR3: CASSSESGLMEQFF
V: TRBV5-1
D: TRBD2
size: NA
J: TRBJ2-1

DNA: TGTGCCAGTAGTATGGGTTGGAGGACAGGCCCTTCTAACTATGGCTACACCTTC
CDR3: CASSMGWRTGPSNYGYTF
V: TRBV19
D: TRBD1
size: NA
J: TRBJ1-2

DNA: TGTGCCAGCAATGGACGACAGGGCTACGAGCAGTACTTC
CDR3: CASNGRQGYEQYF
V: TRBV6-1
D: TRBD1
size: NA
J: TRBJ2-7

DNA: TGTGCCAGCAGCCAAGATTGGTACGCGGGGGGGCCCGGGGAGCTGTTTTTT
CDR3: CASSQDWYAGGPGELFF
V: TRBV4-2
D: TRBD2
size: NA
J: TRBJ2-2

DNA: TGTGCCAGTAGAGTCTCTAGCGGGAGACGCACAGATACGCAGTATTTT
CDR3: CASRVSSGRRTDTQYF
V: TRBV19
D: TRBD2
size: NA
J: TRBJ2-3

DNA: TGTGCCAGTAGTATCCCGGGACAGGGTCATCAGCCCCAGCATTTT
CDR3: CASSIPGQGHQPQHF
V: TRBV19
D: TRBD1
size: NA
J: TRBJ1-5

DNA: TGTGCCAGCAGCCCGGGTGGGACAGGGGGCCGGGAGCAGTACTTC
CDR3: CASSPGGTGGREQYF
V: TRBV7-6
D: TRBD1
size: NA
J: TRBJ2-7

DNA: TGCGCCAGCAGCCAAGACCGCGGAGGGGAGACCCAGTACTTC
CDR3: CASSQDRGGETQYF
V: TRBV4-1
D: NA
size: NA
J: TRBJ2-5

DNA: TGTGCCAGCAGCTTAGGTTGGAGACAGGGGCTATCCTACAATGAGCAGTTCTTC
CDR3: CASSLGWRQGLSYNEQFF
V: TRBV11-3
D: TRBD1
size: NA
J: TRBJ2-1

DNA: TGTGCCAGCAGGTCCGGGGGGCGGCGGGGCAATGAGCAGTTCTTC
CDR3: CASRSGGRRGNEQFF
V: TRBV27
D: NA
size: NA
J: TRBJ2-1

DNA: TGTGCCAGCAGCGTGGGCCGGGGCAGGGATACGCAGTATTTT
CDR3: CASSVGRGRDTQYF
V: TRBV5-6
D: NA
size: NA
J: TRBJ2-3

DNA: TGTGCCAGCAGCTTGGACTTGGCTAGCACAGATACGCAGTATTTT
CDR3: CASSLDLASTDTQYF
V: TRBV5-4
D: NA
size: NA
J: TRBJ2-3

DNA: TGTGCCAGCAGTGAACGTCCTCCGTGCTTCTTT
CDR3: CASSERPPCFF
V: TRBV6-5
D: NA
size: NA
J: TRBJ1-1

DNA: TGTGCCAGCAGCACAGGGAGGGTGCGTAATTCACCCCTCCACTTT
CDR3: CASSTGRVRNSPLHF
V: TRBV7-3
D: NA
size: NA
J: TRBJ1-6

DNA: TGTGCCAGCTCACCATATGCTAGCGGGAGGATCAGCGAGCAGTACTTC
CDR3: CASSPYASGRISEQYF
V: TRBV18
D: TRBD2
size: NA
J: TRBJ2-7

DNA: TGTGCCAGCAGTCCTCTAGCGGGAGGATACGAGCAGTACTTC
CDR3: CASSPLAGGYEQYF
V: TRBV27
D: TRBD2
size: once
J: TRBJ2-7

DNA: TGTGCCAGCTCACCAGTCGAAGTCTTGGCCTACAATGAGCAGTTCTTC
CDR3: CASSPVEVLAYNEQFF
V: TRBV18
D: NA
size: NA
J: TRBJ2-1

DNA: TGTGCCAGCGCCCCAAATCCCAGACAGGGTGATGAGCAGTTCTTC
CDR3: CASAPNPRQGDEQFF
V: TRBV13
D: TRBD1
size: NA
J: TRBJ2-1

DNA: TGTGCCAGCAAGTACAGGGGACAAGAGACCCAGTACTTC
CDR3: CASKYRGQETQYF
V: TRBV2
D: TRBD1
size: NA
J: TRBJ2-5

DNA: TGTGCCAGCTCACCCGTGCTGGCGGCCCTATACGAGCAGTACTTC
CDR3: CASSPVLAALYEQYF
V: TRBV18
D: NA
size: NA
J: TRBJ2-7

DNA: TGTGCCAGCAGCTTAGTTCAGGATAATGAAAAACTGTTTTTT
CDR3: CASSLVQDNEKLFF
V: TRBV7-9
D: NA
size: few
J: TRBJ1-4

DNA: TGTGCCAGCAGCTCGGGACGGGCGCAAGAGACCCAGTACTTC
CDR3: CASSSGRAQETQYF
V: TRBV5-4
D: NA
size: NA
J: TRBJ2-5

DNA: TGCGCCAGCAGCGAGCCGGGACAGGGACAAGAGACCCAGTACTTC
CDR3: CASSEPGQGQETQYF
V: TRBV5-1
D: TRBD1
size: NA
J: TRBJ2-5

DNA: TGTGCCAGCAGTTACCCCCCAGAAGTTAACACTGAAGCTTTCTTT
CDR3: CASSYPPEVNTEAFF
V: TRBV6-8
D: NA
size: once
J: TRBJ1-1

DNA: TGTGCCAGCAGCTGGGGACACTGGAACACCGGGGAGCTGTTTTTT
CDR3: CASSWGHWNTGELFF
V: TRBV5-6
D: NA
size: NA
J: TRBJ2-2

DNA: TGTGCCAGCAGTGATTATGCTGGACAGGGTCAGGGTATGTTGACCGGGGAGCTGTTTTTT
CDR3: CASSDYAGQGQGMLTGELFF
V: TRBV2
D: TRBD1
size: few
J: TRBJ2-2

DNA: TGTGCCAGCAGCCGGACAGGTGGGCCCTACGAGCAGTACTTC
CDR3: CASSRTGGPYEQYF
V: TRBV7-9
D: TRBD1
size: few
J: TRBJ2-7